This T cell receptor beta chain was documented in a study of cytomegalovirus exposure and HLA in healthy donors. Study results and caveats: For TCR beta chains, V- and J-gene trimming was later linked to a missense DCLRE1C variant. Testing in vitro showed a few CMV-associated chains specific for CMV antigens.

On this clone itself: Its specificity is unknown.

Despite likely unrecorded immune exposures, the donors were nominally healthy at the time of sampling. In germline, CDR1 is SGHRS, CDR2 YFSETQ. V shed 3 bases and J shed 0 bases, with 15 bases lying between them. This CDR3 contains 16 residues. The PCR contained 60 Vbeta and 13 Jbeta primers. Some clones are missing from TCRdb's copy, which holds only in-frame ones; the method was immunoSEQ multiplex PCR. The sample lists fewer than 200,000 clones, around 82% occurring once. The gene calls are TRBV5-1 and TRBJ1-1, with D maybe TRBD1 (6 bases). Sequencing used PBMCs. The receptor comes from a male donor in good health and CMV-seronegative. CDR3 protein: CASSSGTSLMNTEAFF. CDR3 sequence (DNA): TGCGCCAGCAGCTCAGGGACATCCCTCATGAACACTGAAGCTTTCTTT.